Following are 32 T cell receptor beta chains from one sample sequenced in a study of blood T cells in healthy people across ages. Through a sample-barcoded 5' primer and a J-beta primer mix, a second PCR was run for about 7 to 12 cycles. Each CDR3 protein gets one entry after TCRdb re-called the 5' RACE reads with MiXCR. The sample includes about 730,000 distinct CDR3 sequences, roughly 45% of them seen just once. Material for sequencing was blood. These receptors were collected from a woman aged 60-75 years in good health.

This clonotype was recorded a few times. The rearrangement joins TRBV11-1 to TRBJ2-7; D not resolved. Germline loops: CDR1 SGHAT, CDR2 FQDESV (reference sequence). The CDR3 is 13 amino acids. V was shortened by 5 bases and J by 3 bases, with 11 bases between the two germline ends. In DNA form, the CDR3 reads TGTGCCAGCAGCCCCCGACGGAACTACGAGCAGTACTTC. Residues: CASSPRRNYEQYF.

In regard to this clonotype: A read error may produce the germline difference seen at one junction end. The rearrangement uses TRBV4-2 and TRBJ2-1; no firm D call. The V gene's germline CDR1 is LGHNA and CDR2 YNFKEQ. The CDR3 is made up of 12 amino acids. CDR3 region: CTSSQGRDEQFF. In DNA form, the CDR3 reads TGTACCAGCAGCCAAGGTCGCGATGAGCAGTTCTTC.

The CDR3 protein is CASSPWLAETQYF. CDR3 in DNA: TGTGCCAGCAGCCCCTGGCTAGCGGAGACCCAGTACTTC. The chain employs TRBV7-9 and TRBJ2-5, with D tentatively TRBD2 (6 bases). V was trimmed by 5 bases and J by 5 bases, leaving 12 bases between them. Looked up from germline, CDR1 is SEHNR and CDR2 is FQNEAQ (reference sequence). The CDR3 totals 13 residues.

The chain recombines TRBV12-3 or TRBV12-4 with TRBJ2-3; D may be TRBD2 (7 bases). V gave up 6 bases and J gave up 4 bases, with 11 bases separating them. The CDR3 extends over 13 amino acids. The CDR3 loop reads CASRGGPADTQYF. As DNA, the CDR3 is TGTGCCAGCAGGGGGGGGCCGGCAGATACGCAGTATTTT.

This clonotype has just one count. The rearrangement uses TRBV29-1 and TRBJ1-5; 11 nucleotides line up with TRBD1. CDR3 length equals 13 residues. J lost 8 bases, V lost 6 bases, and 6 bases had no gene match. Germline V CDR1 and CDR2: SQVTM, ANQGSEA. The chain's CDR3 is CSVGQGEVEPQHF. For the CDR3, the DNA is TGCAGCGTGGGACAGGGGGAGGTAGAGCCCCAGCATTTT.

V usage is TRBV10-1 and J usage is TRBJ1-1; D is possibly TRBD1 (6 bases). Germline V gene lookup returns CDR1 WNHNN and CDR2 SYGVQD (reference sequence). Trimming removed 5 bases at V and 10 bases at J, with 23 bases between. The CDR3 covers 15 residues. This CDR3 is CASSPLGQSPLRAFF. The CDR3 coding sequence is TGCGCCAGCAGTCCCCTGGGACAAAGTCCTCTTCGAGCTTTCTTT.

There are many counts of this clonotype. The gene calls are TRBV27 and TRBJ2-1; 9 bases agree with TRBD1. J gave up 5 bases and V 6 bases, and 5 bases lay outside the gene matches. Per germline, CDR1 MNHEY and CDR2 SMNVEV (reference sequence). This CDR3 comprises 14 residues. The CDR3 bases are TGTGCCAGCAGCCGGGACAGGGCGGACAATGAGCAGTTCTTC. This translates into CASSRDRADNEQFF.

The J gene is TRBJ2-3, the V gene TRBV6-5; the D gene is possibly TRBD2 (6 bases). In germline, CDR1 is MNHEY, CDR2 SVGAGI. The CDR3 loop spans 13 amino acids. V shed 6 bases and J shed 6 bases, with 13 bases lying between them. For the CDR3, the DNA is TGTGCCAGCAGGAGTCCCGGGGGTGATACGCAGTATTTT. This gives the protein CASRSPGGDTQYF.

The table lists this clonotype with a few counts. The chain joins TRBV6-1 to TRBJ2-1; 10 bases match TRBD1. Germline values: CDR1 MNHNS, CDR2 SASEGT. The CDR3 is 18 amino acids. V gave up 3 bases and J gave up 6 bases; unmatched junction bases: 14. The chain's CDR3 is CASSDGTGVGVFFNEQFF. For the CDR3, the DNA is TGTGCCAGCAGTGACGGGACAGGGGTAGGGGTTTTCTTCAATGAGCAGTTCTTC.

The V call is TRBV13, the J call TRBJ2-1, with D tentatively TRBD1 (6 bases). V gave up 5 bases and J gave up 8 bases, with 22 bases separating them. CDR3 length equals 16 residues. The germline V gene has CDR1 PRHDT and CDR2 FYEKMQ (reference sequence). The CDR3, as DNA: TGTGCCAGCAGCCTTAGAAGGCAGGGGTCCGTCGATGAGCAGTTCTTC. Translating it yields CASSLRRQGSVDEQFF.

This clonotype was observed a few times. A clone one base away is much larger, so this may be a read error. V gene TRBV6-5 combines with J gene TRBJ2-7; maybe TRBD2 (5 bases). The end of the DNA fits TRBJ2-5 better, so the J call may be wrong. The CDR3 loop spans 15 amino acids. Germline V gives CDR1 MNHEY, CDR2 SVGAGI. CDR3 protein: CANSYGGSWRETQYF. The DNA of the CDR3 is TGTGCCAACAGTTACGGAGGCAGCTGGCGGGAGACCCAGTACTTC.

This clonotype came up a few times. The rearrangement joins TRBV7-9 to TRBJ2-7, with 8 bases that match TRBD2. Germline V lookup: CDR1 SEHNR, CDR2 FQNEAQ (reference sequence). CDR3 length: 15 residues. V was clipped by 4 bases and J by 0 bases; unmatched bases: 5. The CDR3 is CASSYSGDSSYEQYF. For the CDR3, the DNA is TGTGCCAGCAGCTATAGCGGGGATAGCTCCTACGAGCAGTACTTC. Full variable domain (rest looked up from reference TRBV7-9 and TRBJ2-7): DTGVSQNPRHKITKRGQNVTFRCDPISEHNRLYWYRQTLGQGPEFLTYFQNEAQLEKSRLLSDRFSAERPKGSFSTLEIQRTEQGDSAMYLCASSYSGDSSYEQYFGPGTRLTVT.

This clonotype came up a few times. The chain links TRBV6-2 or TRBV6-3 to TRBJ1-5; 7 bases map to TRBD1. The J segment lost 6 bases and the V segment lost 6 bases, leaving 5 bases of the junction unmatched. Germline CDR1 and CDR2: MNHEY and SVGEGT. The CDR3 runs to 13 residues. Written as DNA, the CDR3 is TGTGCCAGCAGACGACAGGGCGGTCAGCCCCAGCATTTT. Encoded protein: CASRRQGGQPQHF.

The chain couples TRBV6-5 to TRBJ1-1; D remains unclear. Germline CDR1 reads MNHEY; CDR2 reads SVGAGI. The CDR3 extends over 15 amino acids. V lost 0 bases to trimming and J lost 0 bases, with 8 bases between them. CDR3 DNA sequence: TGTGCCAGCAGTTACTCGCGTAGACTGAACACTGAAGCTTTCTTT. Translating it yields CASSYSRRLNTEAFF.

Only a few counts were recorded for this clonotype. V and J are TRBV10-3 and TRBJ2-3, with D perhaps TRBD1 or TRBD2 (6 bases each). Trimming left V 2 bases short and J 3 bases short, with 15 bases between. The CDR3 extends over 16 amino acids. Germline CDR1 ENHRY, CDR2 SYGVKD. CDR3 sequence: CAISENSGGGTDTQYF. The CDR3 bases are TGTGCCATCAGTGAGAATAGCGGAGGGGGGACAGATACGCAGTATTTT.

V is TRBV20-1 and J is TRBJ2-1; the match to TRBD2 covers 7 bases. The ends lost 0 bases at V and 4 bases at J; junction bases unmatched: 6. The length of the CDR3 is 15 residues. Germline V gene lookup returns CDR1 DFQATT and CDR2 SNEGSKA (reference sequence). The CDR3 nucleotides are TGCAGTGCTAGAGATTCTAGCGGAGGATACAATGAGCAGTTCTTC. Translation: CSARDSSGGYNEQFF.

This clonotype showed up many times. The rearrangement links TRBV6-2 or TRBV6-3 to TRBJ1-4; D uncertain. The CDR3 spans 13 residues. V was trimmed by 5 bases and J by 3 bases, leaving 7 bases between them. CDR1 is MNHEY and CDR2 is SVGEGT in the germline V gene. The CDR3 spells CASSSQANEKLFF. CDR3 DNA: TGTGCCAGCAGTAGCCAGGCTAATGAAAAACTGTTTTTT.

The chain has TRBV27 and TRBJ2-7; 10 bases match TRBD2. This CDR3 is built from 16 residues. The germline gives CDR1 MNHEY, CDR2 SMNVEV (reference sequence). The V segment lost 6 bases and the J segment 7 bases; nucleotides outside the gene matches: 15. CDR3 protein: CASSYRAGGAYNEQYF. CDR3 nucleotide sequence: TGTGCCAGCAGCTATCGAGCGGGAGGGGCCTACAATGAGCAGTACTTC.

As to this clonotype: Compared with germline, one end of the junction differs, possibly owing to a read error. The chain's CDR3 is CASLGLAGLSSYNERFF. DNA for the CDR3: TGTGCCAGTCTTGGACTAGCGGGCCTCAGCTCCTACAATGAGCGGTTCTTC. The gene calls are TRBV2 and TRBJ2-1, with 11 bases matching TRBD2. The V gene's germline CDR1 is SNHLY and CDR2 FYNNEI. CDR3 length: 17 residues.

This clonotype was seen ten or more times. The V gene is TRBV10-3, the J gene TRBJ2-1; 14 bases match TRBD2. The J segment lost 4 bases and the V segment lost 11 bases, leaving 7 bases of the junction unmatched. Germline CDR1 reads ENHRY; CDR2 reads SYGVKD. The CDR3 covers 15 residues. The CDR3 region has the DNA TGTGCCCCGGGACTAGCGGGAGTAGCGTACAATGAGCAGTTCTTC. This sequence encodes CAPGLAGVAYNEQFF.

The genes are TRBV29-1 and TRBJ2-1; 7 nucleotides line up with TRBD2. The germline CDR1 and CDR2 sequences are SQVTM and ANQGSEA. CDR3 length equals 14 residues. V was clipped by 4 bases and J by 3 bases; unmatched bases: 6. The CDR3: CSVVGLADYNEQFF. CDR3 in DNA: TGCAGCGTTGTGGGGCTAGCGGACTACAATGAGCAGTTCTTC.

The chain recombines TRBV6-5 with TRBJ2-1, with no clear D. With 1 base removed from V and 0 bases from J, the gap between germline ends came to 16 bases. This CDR3 is built from 18 residues. Germline CDR1 is MNHEY and CDR2 is SVGAGI. The CDR3 DNA follows: TGTGCCAGCAGTTACTTGTTTCGGGTAAAGAACTCCTACAATGAGCAGTTCTTC. Its protein is CASSYLFRVKNSYNEQFF.

This clonotype was found a few times. The rearrangement uses TRBV4-1 and TRBJ2-5; a weak D match, TRBD2 (6 bases). V lost 3 bases to trimming and J lost 2 bases, with 16 bases between them. The CDR3 length is 16 residues. Germline V CDR1 and CDR2: MGHRA, YSYEKL. The CDR3: CASSHSGVGKQETQYF. CDR3 nucleotide sequence: TGCGCCAGCAGCCATTCGGGGGTAGGGAAACAAGAGACCCAGTACTTC.

V usage is TRBV20-1 and J usage is TRBJ2-7; a possible D gene is TRBD2 (5 bases). V lost 4 bases, J lost 4 bases, and 14 bases lay in between. Germline values: CDR1 DFQATT, CDR2 SNEGSKA (reference sequence). The CDR3 loop spans 13 amino acids. The chain's CDR3 is CSANVGGRYEQYF. The DNA for the CDR3 is TGCAGTGCTAATGTCGGAGGAAGATACGAGCAGTACTTC.

The chain joins TRBV18 to TRBJ2-4; D possibly corresponds to TRBD1 (5 bases). Germline CDR1 KGHSH, CDR2 LQKENI. The length of the CDR3 is 14 residues. V gave up 3 bases and J gave up 6 bases, with 12 bases separating them. The CDR3 region is CASSPQGPGNIQYF. CDR3 nucleotides: TGTGCCAGCTCACCGCAGGGCCCGGGAAACATTCAGTACTTC. Using reference TRBV18 and TRBJ2-4 for the parts outside the CDR3, the full variable domain is NAGVMQNPRHLVRRRGQEARLRCSPMKGHSHVYWYRQLPEEGLKFMVYLQKENIIDESGMPKERFSAEFPKEGPSILRIQQVVRGDSAAYFCASSPQGPGNIQYFGAGTRLSVL.

The chain joins TRBV20-1 to TRBJ2-7, with D possibly being TRBD2 (6 bases). V was shortened by 2 bases and J by 3 bases, with 11 bases between the two germline ends. This CDR3 contains 13 residues. Germline V CDR1 and CDR2: DFQATT, SNEGSKA (reference sequence). CDR3 in DNA: TGCAGTGCTAGACTAGCGTCCCTCTACGAGCAGTACTTC. Translated, it gives CSARLASLYEQYF.

The J gene is TRBJ1-4, the V gene TRBV28; the D gene is possibly TRBD1 (5 bases). The V gene lost 3 bases and the J gene lost 7 bases, with 15 bases spanning the gap. The CDR3 is made up of 15 amino acids. Germline V gene sequence: CDR1 MDHEN, CDR2 SYDVKM. The CDR3 region is CASSFGGSAIEKLFF. The CDR3 DNA follows: TGTGCCAGCAGTTTTGGGGGGTCGGCGATTGAAAAACTGTTTTTT.

This sequence joins TRBV14 and TRBJ1-2, with 11 bases aligning to TRBD1. The CDR3 consists of 14 residues. The V segment lost 4 bases and the J segment 13 bases; nucleotides outside the gene matches: 11. Germline V CDR1 and CDR2: SGHDN, FVKESK. Here the CDR3 reads CASSLRTGGAGATF. As DNA, the CDR3 is TGTGCCAGCAGCCTGCGGACAGGGGGCGCGGGGGCCACCTTC.

This clonotype occurred many times. The chain employs TRBV27 and TRBJ2-7, with TRBD1 as a possible D gene (7 bases). The V and J ends lost 4 bases and 4 bases respectively, with 11 bases between them. The CDR3 extends over 13 amino acids. Looked up from germline, CDR1 is MNHEY and CDR2 is SMNVEV (reference sequence). The CDR3 protein is CASSSTGTYEQYF. The CDR3, as DNA: TGTGCCAGCAGTTCGACAGGGACTTACGAGCAGTACTTC.

This chain joins TRBV24-1 and TRBJ2-1, with a possible D match to TRBD1 (6 bases). V lost 4 bases and J 0 bases, leaving 9 bases between the germline ends. The germline CDR1 and CDR2 sequences are KGHDR and SFDVKD. The CDR3 loop spans 15 amino acids. CDR3 protein: CATSDTGTSYNEQFF. The CDR3 nucleotides are TGTGCCACCAGTGACACAGGGACCTCCTACAATGAGCAGTTCTTC.

This sequence joins TRBV20-1 and TRBJ2-1, with D hard to call. V was trimmed by 6 bases and J by 6 bases, leaving 12 bases between them. The CDR3 totals 12 residues. The germline V gene has CDR1 DFQATT and CDR2 SNEGSKA (reference sequence). The CDR3 sequence is CSAKRAGNEQFF. CDR3 DNA: TGCAGTGCAAAACGGGCCGGCAATGAGCAGTTCTTC.

J is TRBJ2-6 and V is TRBV6-5, with D perhaps matching TRBD1 or TRBD2 (5 bases each). This CDR3 has 17 residues. The V end lost 2 bases, the J end lost 0 bases, and 11 bases lay between the germline ends. Germline V lookup: CDR1 MNHEY, CDR2 SVGAGI. The CDR3 sequence: CASSYQGATSGANVLTF. The CDR3 nucleotides are TGTGCCAGCAGTTACCAGGGAGCTACCTCTGGGGCCAACGTCCTGACTTTC.